Each of the 29 T cell receptor beta chains below was sequenced from the same sample in a study of OX40 agonist ivuxolimab in advanced cancers. Assay: immunoSEQ multiplex PCR; the TCRdb copy retains only in-frame clones and omits some. The table includes 40,000 to 55,000 clones, nearly 90% detected once. This specimen consisted of CD4+ or CD8+ T cells sorted from blood, obtained in a trial of the OX40 agonist ivuxolimab. The receptor source for this set is an adult with an advanced solid tumor such as melanoma, head and neck, liver or kidney cancer.

The table lists this clone with a count of one. The rearrangement joins TRBV29-1 to TRBJ2-3, with TRBD2 as a possible D gene (7 bases). Germline CDR1 and CDR2: SQVTM and ANQGSEA. This CDR3 comprises 15 residues. V lost 4 bases and J lost 3, with 17 bases in between. This CDR3 reads CSVAPLGGGTDTQYF. The DNA of the CDR3 is TGCAGCGTTGCCCCACTAGGGGGGGGGACAGATACGCAGTATTTT.

V gene TRBV28 combines with J gene TRBJ2-1; tentatively, D is TRBD1 (7 bases). Trimming shortened V by 5 bases and J by 12 bases, and 17 bases separated the two germline ends. The length of the CDR3 is 13 residues. Germline assignment: CDR1 MDHEN and CDR2 SYDVKM. DNA for the CDR3: TGTGCCAGCAGTATCGACAGGGAGGTTGGGCAGTTCTTC. Its translation: CASSIDREVGQFF.

V is TRBV23-1 and J is TRBJ1-4; D unresolved. TRBV23-1 is classed as an ORF, of uncertain function. The CDR3 totals 12 residues. Here the CDR3 reads CGGRVPNEKLFF. The CDR3 nucleotides are TGCGGAGGGAGAGTCCCGAATGAAAAACTGTTTTTT.

This clone was seen only once. The rearrangement links TRBV7-3 to TRBJ2-3; TRBD1 aligns across 7 bases. With 2 bases clipped from V and 1 base from J, the junction kept 0 bases outside the gene matches. The CDR3 runs 14 residues. Germline V gene sequence: CDR1 SGHTA, CDR2 FQGTGA. The CDR3, as DNA: TGTGCCAGCAGCTTAGGACAGGGCACAGATACGCAGTATTTT. Its translation is CASSLGQGTDTQYF.

The chain uses TRBV6-5 and TRBJ1-4, with 9 bases aligning to TRBD1. The CDR3 totals 15 residues. The V and J ends lost 6 bases and 3 bases, in that order; junction bases with no gene match: 5. Germline-derived CDR1 and CDR2 are MNHEY and SVGAGI. The CDR3 bases are TGTGCCAGCAGCAACAGGGGGCCCGCTAATGAAAAACTGTTTTTT. It encodes CASSNRGPANEKLFF.

The J gene is TRBJ1-5, the V gene TRBV15; D ambiguous. This CDR3 has 16 amino acids. The germline V gene has CDR1 LNHNV and CDR2 YYDKDF (reference sequence). Trimming pared 0 bases from V and 0 bases from J, leaving 9 bases between. The CDR3 loop reads CATSREVRNSNQPQHF. In DNA form, the CDR3 reads TGTGCCACCAGCAGAGAGGTACGGAATAGCAATCAGCCCCAGCATTTT.

The V and J genes are TRBV4-2 and TRBJ2-1; TRBD1 matches at 8 bases. Per germline, CDR1 LGHNA and CDR2 YNFKEQ. CDR3 length: 15 amino acids. Trimming cost V 2 bases and J 3 bases; bases outside gene matches: 3. CDR3 nucleotides: TGTGCCAGCAGCCAAACCACAGGGGGCTACAATGAGCAGTTCTTC. Translating it yields CASSQTTGGYNEQFF.

The chain joins TRBV27 to TRBJ1-1; unclear D gene. The CDR3 is 15 residues long. Per germline, CDR1 MNHEY and CDR2 SMNVEV (reference sequence). V gave up 5 bases and J gave up 4 bases, with 17 bases separating them. As DNA, the CDR3 is TGTGCCAGCAGTCCGTCAATTGCGGGAACCACTGAAGCTTTCTTT. This encodes CASSPSIAGTTEAFF.

The J gene is TRBJ1-4, the V gene TRBV2; 9 nucleotides agree with TRBD1. CDR1 is SNHLY, CDR2 FYNNEI, per germline. Unmatched junction bases numbered 11, after V lost 9 bases and J lost 6 bases. The CDR3 consists of 15 residues. CDR3 sequence: CASQISGTGHEKLFF. CDR3 sequence (DNA): TGTGCCAGTCAAATTTCCGGGACAGGGCATGAAAAACTGTTTTTT.

The rearrangement joins TRBV27 to TRBJ2-7, with D possibly called TRBD1 or TRBD2 (5 bases each). V lost 2 bases and J lost 7, with 18 bases in between. The CDR3 totals 15 residues. CDR1 is MNHEY and CDR2 is SMNVEV in the germline V gene (reference sequence). CDR3 coding DNA: TGTGCCAGCAGTTTACGTGGGGGACCCCAAGGGGAGCAGTACTTC. As protein: CASSLRGGPQGEQYF.

The rearrangement links TRBV19 to TRBJ2-5; D gene unclear. The closer fit of TRBJ2-7 to the DNA end suggests the J call may be wrong. This CDR3 is built from 13 residues. Germline-derived CDR1 and CDR2 are LNHDA and SQIVND (reference sequence). The CDR3 region is CASRQGGAYEQYF. The CDR3 coding sequence is TGTGCCAGTAGGCAAGGTGGGGCCTACGAGCAGTACTTC.

This clone came up once. The chain carries TRBV28 and TRBJ2-7; D remains unclear. Germline CDR1 is MDHEN and CDR2 is SYDVKM. The ends were cut back, 5 bases at V and 2 bases at J, with 13 bases in the middle. CDR3 length: 14 amino acids. Written as DNA, the CDR3 is TGTGCCAGCAGTCCAGGCCCATCCCCCTACGAGCAGTACTTC. It yields the protein CASSPGPSPYEQYF.

Turning to this clone: One junction end does not reproduce the germline sequence, and a read error may be involved. The chain uses TRBV18 and TRBJ1-1; TRBD1 agrees at 7 bases. Germline V gives CDR1 KGHSH, CDR2 LQKENI. The length of the CDR3 is 17 residues. DNA for the CDR3: TGTGCCAGCTCACCACGACAGGGTATTGAGGGTCGAACTGGAGCTTTCTTT. It codes for CASSPRQGIEGRTGAFF.

This clone was detected once. The gene calls are TRBV18 and TRBJ1-1; D may be TRBD1 (5 bases). CDR1 and CDR2 (germline): KGHSH, LQKENI. This CDR3 is 14 amino acids long. V gave up 3 bases and J gave up 1 base, with 9 bases separating them. The CDR3 reads CASSPAGGNTEAFF. Written as DNA, the CDR3 is TGTGCCAGCTCACCGGCCGGGGGGAACACTGAAGCTTTCTTT.

The J gene is TRBJ2-3, the V gene TRBV19, with D unresolved. V lost 4 bases and J lost 6, with 11 bases in between. This CDR3 contains 13 residues. CDR1 LNHDA and CDR2 SQIVND come from the germline V gene (reference sequence). CDR3 nucleotides: TGTGCCAGTAGTACCCTAGGTAGCGATACGCAGTATTTT. Translated, it gives CASSTLGSDTQYF. Complete variable domain (other parts from reference TRBV19 and TRBJ2-3): DGGITQSPKYLFRKEGQNVTLSCEQNLNHDAMYWYRQDPGQGLRLIYYSQIVNDFQKGDIAEGYSVSREKKESFPLTVTSAQKNPTAFYLCASSTLGSDTQYFGPGTRLTVL.

The V gene is TRBV11-2, the J gene TRBJ2-3; D is ambiguous. This CDR3 is 15 amino acids long. Trimming removed 1 base from V and 4 bases from J, with 12 bases in between. Germline lookup yields CDR1 SGHAT and CDR2 FQNNGV. CDR3 sequence: CASSLGQIGPDTQYF. The CDR3 DNA follows: TGTGCCAGCAGCTTAGGACAAATTGGCCCAGATACGCAGTATTTT.

Of note for this clone: Other nucleotide sequences in the sample specify the same CDR3. V gene TRBV23-1 combines with J gene TRBJ1-2; 8 bases fit TRBD1. TRBV23-1 qualifies as an ORF whose function is uncertain. The V gene end was trimmed by 0 bases and the J gene end by 3 bases; junction bases not matched to a gene: 9. The CDR3 length is 17 residues. CDR3 in amino acids: CASSQSRGQASDYGYTF. CDR3 nucleotide sequence: TGCGCCAGCAGTCAATCAAGGGGACAGGCGTCAGACTATGGCTACACCTTC.

The chain combines TRBV2 with TRBJ1-4, with 9 bases that match TRBD1. V dropped 6 bases and J dropped 3; count of bases not matched to a gene: 5. CDR1 SNHLY and CDR2 FYNNEI come from the germline V gene. The CDR3 is 15 residues long. This CDR3 reads CASRGQGISNEKLFF. CDR3 DNA sequence: TGTGCCAGCAGAGGACAGGGGATATCTAATGAAAAACTGTTTTTT.

DNA of the CDR3: TGCGCCAGCAGCTTGCAGGGGACGAACACTGAAGCTTTCTTT. Protein sequence: CASSLQGTNTEAFF. The V gene is TRBV5-1, the J gene TRBJ1-1; maybe TRBD1 (6 bases). The germline V and J ends were trimmed by 1 base and 1 base, with 8 bases remaining between them. The CDR3 consists of 14 residues. Per the germline V gene, CDR1 is SGHRS and CDR2 is YFSETQ.

This clone was seen a handful of times. The CDR3 coding sequence is TGTGCCAGCTCACCACCGAGGACTAGCGCGATCAGCGGGGAGACCCAGTACTTC. It specifies CASSPPRTSAISGETQYF. V usage is TRBV18 and J usage is TRBJ2-5, with TRBD2 matching 9 bases. Trimming took 0 bases from V and 5 from J; bases not matched to a gene: 13. Germline CDR1 and CDR2: KGHSH and LQKENI. This CDR3 has 18 amino acids.

The CDR3 reads CASSLKYSYEQYF. In DNA form, the CDR3 reads TGTGCCAGCAGTCTTAAATACTCCTACGAGCAGTACTTC. The genes are TRBV27 and TRBJ2-5; no firm D call. The better agreement between TRBJ2-7 and the DNA end casts doubt on the J call. The CDR3 is 13 residues long. The germline V gene has CDR1 MNHEY and CDR2 SMNVEV (reference sequence).

This clone has a handful of counts. This sequence joins TRBV15 and TRBJ2-7; D unresolved. Germline loops: CDR1 LNHNV, CDR2 YYDKDF (reference sequence). The CDR3 is 12 amino acids. Trimming removed 0 bases from V and 5 bases from J, with 5 bases in between. CDR3 DNA: TGTGCCACCAGCAGAGATGGTAACGAGCAGTACTTC. This sequence encodes CATSRDGNEQYF. The full variable domain, in which reference TRBV15 and TRBJ2-7 provide the parts outside the CDR3, is DAMVIQNPRYQVTQFGKPVTLSCSQTLNHNVMYWYQQKSSQAPKLLFHYYDKDFNNEADTPDNFQSRRPNTSFCFLDIRSPGLGDTAMYLCATSRDGNEQYFGPGTRLTVT.

The rearrangement links TRBV13 to TRBJ2-7; 10 bases match TRBD1. Germline loops: CDR1 PRHDT, CDR2 FYEKMQ (reference sequence). The junction had 9 bases not matched to a gene; V was cut back by 6 bases and J by 4 bases. There are 15 residues in the CDR3. CDR3 DNA sequence: TGTGCCAGCAGGCAAGTCGGACAGGGGGTTTACGAGCAGTACTTC. Translation: CASRQVGQGVYEQYF. The full variable domain, completed using reference TRBV13 and TRBJ2-7, is AAGVIQSPRHLIKEKRETATLKCYPIPRHDTVYWYQQGPGQDPQFLISFYEKMQSDKGSIPDRFSAQQFSDYHSELNMSSLELGDSALYFCASRQVGQGVYEQYFGPGTRLTVT.

The chain recombines TRBV28 with TRBJ2-1; D remains ambiguous. CDR1 is MDHEN and CDR2 is SYDVKM in the germline V gene. The CDR3 loop spans 17 amino acids. V was cut by 4 bases and J by 0 bases, with 16 bases left in between. CDR3 DNA sequence: TGTGCCAGCAGTTCGGTTGAAGAGGCTGTCTCCTACAATGAGCAGTTCTTC. Its translation: CASSSVEEAVSYNEQFF.

This clone was recorded only once. This chain links TRBV6-6 with TRBJ2-5; no clear D. This CDR3 has 11 residues. Germline V gives CDR1 MNHNY, CDR2 SVGAGI (reference sequence). V lost 0 bases to trimming and J lost 5 bases, with 1 base between them. The CDR3 sequence is CASSYSETQYF. CDR3 nucleotide sequence: TGTGCCAGCAGTTACTCCGAGACCCAGTACTTC.

The chain employs TRBV5-5 and TRBJ1-4, with D possibly TRBD1 on 5 matching bases. The CDR3 has 16 amino acids. Germline V CDR1 and CDR2: SGHKS, YYEKEE (reference sequence). The V and J ends lost 4 bases and 5 bases respectively, with 18 bases between them. Here the CDR3 DNA reads TGTGCCAGCAGCACACCCTCAGGGATGTCAAATGAAAAACTGTTTTTT. This sequence encodes CASSTPSGMSNEKLFF.

The chain uses TRBV28 and TRBJ2-2; either TRBD1 or TRBD2 may fit D (5 bases each). CDR3 length equals 21 residues. V dropped 5 bases and J dropped 5 bases, with 33 bases sitting between them. Germline loops: CDR1 MDHEN, CDR2 SYDVKM. CDR3 residues: CASSPTRLRRGTGTGTGELFF. DNA of the CDR3: TGTGCCAGCAGTCCGACCCGCCTTCGACGAGGGACCGGGACCGGGACCGGGGAGCTGTTTTTT.

The rearrangement joins TRBV27 to TRBJ1-5, with TRBD1 as a possible D gene (5 bases). The CDR3 is 18 amino acids. Between the trimmed V and J ends, which lost 0 bases and 5 bases, there was a span of 20 bases. In germline, CDR1 is MNHEY, CDR2 SMNVEV (reference sequence). The CDR3 loop is CASSLSGGAYRGDQPQHF. CDR3 DNA sequence: TGTGCCAGCAGTTTATCAGGAGGGGCCTATCGGGGAGATCAGCCCCAGCATTTT.

The genes are TRBV6-1 and TRBJ1-1; TRBD1 matches at 9 bases. J lost 2 bases, V lost 2 bases, and 3 bases had no gene match. CDR1 and CDR2 from the germline V gene are MNHNS and SASEGT. This CDR3 has 15 residues. The CDR3 spells CASSELGQGNTEAFF. The CDR3 DNA is TGTGCCAGCAGTGAATTGGGACAGGGCAACACTGAAGCTTTCTTT.